These 10 T cell receptor beta chains were all obtained from the same sample, sequenced in a study of CD8 T cells in ankylosing spondylitis. TCRdb re-derived calls from the 5' RACE reads in MiXCR, one entry per CDR3 protein. The sample yields about 310,000 distinct CDR3 sequences, under 25% seen once. The material sequenced was blood, either unsorted or a sorted T cell fraction (not recorded which). The receptors shown here come from a female donor with ankylosing spondylitis or in good health (not recorded which).

This clonotype was picked up a small number of times. The rearrangement uses TRBV29-1 and TRBJ2-6, with D unresolved. The CDR3 has 13 amino acids. Germline CDR1 is SQVTM and CDR2 is ANQGSEA. Trimming took off 5 bases at V and 0 bases at J, with 5 bases between the two ends. CDR3: CSVPRSGANVLTF. The DNA for the CDR3 is TGCAGCGTTCCCCGCTCTGGGGCCAACGTCCTGACTTTC. Full variable domain (rest looked up from reference TRBV29-1 and TRBJ2-6): SAVISQKPSRDICQRGTSLTIQCQVDSQVTMMFWYRQQPGQSLTLIATANQGSEATYESGFVIDKFPISRPNLTFSTLTVSNMSPEDSSIYLCSVPRSGANVLTFGAGSRLTVL.

This clonotype came up once. The gene calls are TRBV10-3 and TRBJ2-3; 12 bases align to TRBD2. V was pared by 10 bases and J by 5 bases, with 10 bases of the junction left unmatched. The CDR3 sequence is 15 residues long. The V gene's germline CDR1 is ENHRY and CDR2 SYGVKD. The CDR3 DNA reads TGTGCCAACGGCCGGACTAGCGGGAACCTAGATACGCAGTATTTT. It yields the protein CANGRTSGNLDTQYF.

In this sample, this clonotype turned up a few times. CDR3 bases: TGTGCCAGCAGTGAATATCAGGCCTCGGGCTACACCTTC. Amino acids: CASSEYQASGYTF. This chain connects TRBV25-1 to TRBJ1-2; D is ambiguous. The CDR3 spans 13 residues. In germline, CDR1 is MGHDK, CDR2 SYGVNS. Between the trimmed V and J ends, which lost 0 bases and 8 bases, there was a span of 10 bases.

The V gene is TRBV7-2, the J gene TRBJ1-2; D perhaps matches TRBD1 (6 bases). This CDR3 is 14 amino acids long. With 4 bases removed from V and 5 bases from J, the gap between germline ends came to 14 bases. CDR1 SGHTA and CDR2 FQGNSA come from the germline V gene. Written as DNA, the CDR3 is TGTGCCAGCAGCTACACCGACAGGAGATATGGCTACACCTTC. This sequence encodes CASSYTDRRYGYTF. Filled out from reference TRBV7-2 and TRBJ1-2, the complete variable domain reads GAGVSQSPSNKVTEKGKDVELRCDPISGHTALYWYRQSLGQGLEFLIYFQGNSAPDKSGLPSDRFSAERTGGSVSTLTIQRTQQEDSAVYLCASSYTDRRYGYTFGSGTRLTVV.

The chain joins TRBV20-1 to TRBJ1-2, with a weak D call TRBD1 (5 bases). The CDR3 is made up of 12 amino acids. The germline V gene encodes CDR1 DFQATT and CDR2 SNEGSKA (reference sequence). The germline V and J ends were trimmed by 4 bases and 4 bases, with 10 bases remaining between them. The CDR3 here is CSATAGGYGYTF. CDR3 bases: TGCAGTGCTACCGCCGGGGGCTATGGCTACACCTTC.

The CDR3 is CASSLPGLVFEQFF. Written as DNA, the CDR3 is TGTGCCAGCAGCCTACCGGGACTAGTCTTTGAGCAGTTCTTC. This chain joins TRBV7-9 and TRBJ2-1; TRBD2 matches at 8 bases. The CDR3 contains 14 residues. Per germline, CDR1 SEHNR and CDR2 FQNEAQ (reference sequence). Germline trimming cut 5 bases from V and 9 bases from J; bases unmatched to any gene: 9.

This clonotype has a handful of counts. V and J are TRBV9 and TRBJ2-7; 7 bases are a match to TRBD2. V was clipped by 4 bases and J by 3 bases; unmatched bases: 10. From germline, CDR1 is SGDLS and CDR2 YYNGEE. The CDR3 has 15 residues. The CDR3 DNA is TGTGCCAGCAGCCAGTCTGGGGGACTACACTACGAGCAGTACTTC. Amino acid sequence: CASSQSGGLHYEQYF.

This clonotype occurred a few times. A read error is possible here, since a much larger clone lies one base away. CDR3 in amino acids: CASRDTSGPKGNEQLF. The CDR3, as DNA: TGTGCCAGCAGAGATACCAGCGGCCCCAAGGGCAATGAGCAGCTCTTC. This chain connects TRBV6-1 to TRBJ2-1; D might be TRBD2 (5 bases). Germline V gives CDR1 MNHNS, CDR2 SASEGT. This CDR3 comprises 16 residues.

In its sample, this clonotype was seen many times. V and J are TRBV15 and TRBJ2-1; D ambiguous. Germline CDR1 and CDR2: LNHNV and YYDKDF (reference sequence). V dropped 0 bases and J dropped 0 bases, with 15 bases sitting between them. CDR3 length: 18 amino acids. The CDR3 sequence is CATSRDYVGDSSYNEQFF. DNA for the CDR3: TGTGCCACCAGCAGAGATTATGTCGGCGATAGCTCCTACAATGAGCAGTTCTTC.

J is TRBJ1-2 and V is TRBV11-2; 7 bases line up with TRBD1. The germline CDR1 and CDR2 sequences are SGHAT and FQNNGV. After removal of 0 bases from V and 2 bases from J, the junction contained 12 bases not matched to a gene. CDR3 size: 18 residues. The CDR3: CASSLDRGTFTTNYGYTF. The CDR3 coding sequence is TGTGCCAGCAGCTTAGACAGGGGGACATTTACAACCAACTATGGCTACACCTTC.